Detailed here is one T cell receptor (beta chain). Its antigen remains unknown. V gave up 0 bases and J gave up 1 base; unmatched junction bases: 2. Germline CDR1 reads LGHNA; CDR2 reads YNFKEQ. This CDR3 is 16 amino acids long. The data are from a study of blood T cells in healthy people across ages. Study background: Roughly one uniquely barcoded beta molecule per two T cells was captured.

No fewer than 6 micrograms of total RNA were isolated from every sample. Whole-study findings and limits: PBMCs that were unsorted prevented a conclusive naive versus antigen-experienced comparison. Older age went with lower TCR beta diversity per million T cells, in a roughly linear way.

Using a J-beta primer mix together with a sample-barcoded 5' primer, a second PCR was run for roughly 7 to 12 cycles. TCRdb re-called the 5' RACE reads with MiXCR, one entry per CDR3 protein. The sample yields fewer than 800,000 distinct CDR3 sequences, around 20% seen once. Sequences were obtained from blood. This clonotype was sampled from an older man in good health. J is TRBJ2-7 and V is TRBV4-2; 11 nucleotides align to TRBD2. The CDR3 spells CASSQELAGGSYEQYF. CDR3 nucleotides: TGTGCCAGCAGCCAAGAGTTAGCGGGGGGGTCCTACGAGCAGTACTTC.